Listed below are T cell receptor beta chains from one sample, sequenced in a study of siplizumab effects on memory and regulatory T cells. TCRdb's copy holds only in-frame clones and misses some; the assay was immunoSEQ multiplex PCR. The sample lists some 100,000 clones, roughly 94% occurring once. The source material was non-Treg CD4+ T cells sorted from blood. These receptors were taken from a human donor in good health. Each CDR3 is given with its conserved first and last residue. D genes are given only for firm matches. Rows may omit the clone size; those that give it use once, few, many or a size class.

J,size,D,V,CDR3,DNA
TRBJ1-5,.,.,TRBV19,CASSMTENQPQHF,TGTGCCAGTAGTATGACGGAAAATCAGCCCCAGCATTTT
TRBJ2-5,.,TRBD2,TRBV28,CASIVAGDGWETQYF,TGTGCCAGCATAGTAGCGGGAGATGGTTGGGAGACCCAGTACTTC
TRBJ1-2,.,.,TRBV29-1,CSVALPPNYGYTF,TGCAGCGTCGCATTACCCCCTAACTATGGCTACACCTTC
TRBJ2-2,.,TRBD1,TRBV5-8,CASSPGQITGELFF,TGTGCCAGCAGCCCGGGACAGATCACCGGGGAGCTGTTTTTT
TRBJ1-2,.,.,TRBV7-9,CASSFGRGANYGYTF,TGTGCCAGCAGCTTCGGAAGGGGCGCTAACTATGGCTACACCTTC
TRBJ1-2,once,.,TRBV18,CASSPSTGGIYGYTF,TGTGCCAGCTCACCATCGACAGGAGGAATCTACGGCTACACCTTC
TRBJ1-5,once,.,TRBV5-6,CASSLWSAPNQPQHF,TGTGCCAGCAGCTTGTGGTCTGCCCCTAATCAGCCCCAGCATTTT
TRBJ2-7,.,.,TRBV6-5,CASSYGQPYATEQYF,TGTGCCAGCAGTTACGGACAACCTTACGCTACAGAGCAGTACTTC
TRBJ2-4,.,TRBD1,TRBV6-1,CASSERGKGALAKNIQYF,TGTGCCAGCAGTGAAAGGGGCAAGGGGGCTCTAGCCAAAAACATTCAGTACTTC
TRBJ2-3,.,TRBD2,TRBV19,CATSPAKLAGADTQYF,TGTGCCACTAGCCCCGCCAAGCTAGCGGGGGCGGATACGCAGTATTTT
TRBJ2-3,.,.,TRBV29-1,CSVDPGSRTDTQYF,TGCAGCGTTGATCCAGGGTCCCGCACAGATACGCAGTATTTT
TRBJ2-1,.,TRBD1,TRBV19,CASSKEQGLRGNEQFF,TGTGCCAGTAGTAAGGAACAGGGGCTTAGGGGCAATGAGCAGTTCTTC
TRBJ2-7,.,TRBD2,TRBV18,CASSPGLTYEQYF,TGTGCCAGCTCCCCGGGACTAACCTACGAGCAGTACTTC
TRBJ2-2,.,TRBD1,TRBV5-1,CASAQDRAFTGELFF,TGCGCCAGCGCCCAGGACAGGGCTTTTACCGGGGAGCTGTTTTTT
TRBJ2-7,.,.,TRBV28,CASSPSSYEQYF,TGTGCCAGCAGCCCCTCTTCATACGAGCAGTACTTC
TRBJ1-3,.,.,TRBV19,CASSLRRDSGNTIYF,TGTGCCAGTAGTCTCCGACGGGACTCTGGAAACACCATATATTTT
TRBJ2-6,.,.,TRBV30,CAWTLLPNVLTF,TGTGCCTGGACTCTTTTACCCAACGTCCTGACTTTC
TRBJ2-7,once,TRBD1,TRBV28,CASRGVGQGSYEQYF,TGTGCCAGCAGGGGGGTCGGACAGGGGTCCTACGAGCAGTACTTC
TRBJ1-1,.,TRBD1,TRBV6-5,CASSYGTENTEAFF,TGTGCCAGCAGTTACGGGACAGAGAACACTGAAGCTTTCTTT
TRBJ1-1,.,.,TRBV19,CASSDQPNTEAFF,TGTGCCAGTAGTGACCAGCCGAACACTGAAGCTTTCTTT
TRBJ2-7,.,.,TRBV5-4,CASSYKRLDEQYF,TGTGCCAGCAGTTACAAGAGACTGGACGAGCAGTACTTC
TRBJ2-3,once,TRBD2,TRBV28,CATRLSGSADTQYF,TGTGCCACCCGCTTAAGCGGGAGCGCAGATACGCAGTATTTT
TRBJ2-5,.,TRBD2,TRBV5-1,CASGRGGLGVKETQYF,TGCGCCAGCGGACGCGGGGGGCTAGGCGTTAAAGAGACCCAGTACTTC
TRBJ2-7,.,.,TRBV7-9,CASSKTGTYEQYF,TGTGCCAGCAGCAAAACCGGGACCTACGAGCAGTACTTC
TRBJ1-1,few,.,TRBV25-1,CASSETGRSTEAFF,TGTGCCAGCAGTGAAACCGGGAGAAGCACTGAAGCTTTCTTT
TRBJ2-7,.,.,TRBV6-1,CASSEPYEQYF,TGTGCCAGCAGTGAACCCTACGAGCAGTACTTC
TRBJ1-5,.,.,TRBV2,CASSEERNQPQHF,TGTGCCAGCAGTGAGGAGAGGAATCAGCCCCAGCATTTT
TRBJ1-3,.,.,TRBV2,CASSWGAGNTIYF,TGTGCCAGCAGCTGGGGGGCTGGAAACACCATATATTTT
TRBJ2-5,.,TRBD2,TRBV5-8,CASSWGLAGAGETQYF,TGTGCCAGCAGCTGGGGACTAGCGGGAGCAGGGGAGACCCAGTACTTC
TRBJ1-1,.,.,TRBV25-1,CASRKPGPGGRNTEAFF,TGTGCCAGCAGAAAACCGGGACCCGGGGGAAGAAACACTGAAGCTTTCTTT
TRBJ2-7,.,TRBD2,TRBV4-2,CASSQVSLGGRAQIGEQYF,TGTGCCAGCAGCCAAGTTAGTCTTGGCGGGAGGGCCCAAATCGGGGAGCAGTACTTC
TRBJ2-3,once,.,TRBV5-1,CASSLGSTTDTQYF,TGCGCCAGCAGCCTGGGATCCACAACGGATACGCAGTATTTT
TRBJ1-5,.,TRBD1,TRBV28,CASGKRDRAQPQHF,TGTGCCAGCGGGAAGAGGGACAGGGCTCAGCCCCAGCATTTT
TRBJ1-1,.,.,TRBV9,CASSVDKGEAFF,TGTGCCAGCAGCGTAGACAAGGGTGAAGCTTTCTTT
TRBJ2-3,.,TRBD2,TRBV9,CASAMGGPSDTQYF,TGTGCCAGCGCAATGGGAGGGCCCTCAGATACGCAGTATTTT
TRBJ1-3,.,.,TRBV4-1,CASSQEAGSSGNTIYF,TGCGCCAGCAGCCAAGAGGCAGGTTCCTCTGGAAACACCATATATTTT
TRBJ1-6,.,.,TRBV6-5,CASKRSSYNSPLHF,TGTGCCAGCAAAAGGAGCTCCTATAATTCACCCCTCCACTTT
TRBJ2-1,.,.,TRBV28,CASPPAGQFYNEQFF,TGTGCCAGCCCACCGGCGGGACAGTTTTACAATGAGCAGTTCTTC
TRBJ2-7,.,TRBD2,TRBV7-9,CASSPSGLAGEEYF,TGTGCCAGCAGCCCATCCGGACTAGCGGGAGAAGAGTACTTC
TRBJ2-1,.,.,TRBV6-1,CASHGSGTRYNEQFF,TGTGCCAGCCATGGGTCAGGTACTCGCTACAATGAGCAGTTCTTC
TRBJ2-5,.,TRBD1,TRBV27,CASMIPGTGKETQYF,TGTGCCAGCATGATTCCCGGGACAGGGAAAGAGACCCAGTACTTC
TRBJ2-7,.,.,TRBV18,CASSPTGSPYEQYF,TGTGCCAGCTCACCGACCGGCTCTCCGTACGAGCAGTACTTC
TRBJ1-1,once,.,TRBV6-6,CASSYSFVLNTEAFF,TGTGCCAGCAGTTACTCGTTTGTCTTGAACACTGAAGCTTTCTTT
TRBJ2-7,.,TRBD1,TRBV6-4,CASLTGQVDEQYF,TGTGCCAGCTTAACAGGACAGGTCGACGAGCAGTACTTC
TRBJ2-7,.,.,TRBV5-6,CASSSRDPWDEQYF,TGTGCCAGCAGCTCCAGGGATCCTTGGGACGAGCAGTACTTC
TRBJ2-1,once,TRBD2,TRBV10-3,CAISGLAGDYEQFF,TGTGCCATCAGTGGACTAGCGGGAGACTATGAGCAGTTCTTC
TRBJ2-5,.,.,TRBV7-3,CASSSSGEEETQYF,TGTGCCAGCAGCTCCTCAGGAGAGGAGGAGACCCAGTACTTC
TRBJ1-1,.,TRBD1,TRBV18,CASSLGQGMNTEAFF,TGTGCCAGCTCACTCGGACAGGGGATGAACACTGAAGCTTTCTTT
TRBJ2-7,few,TRBD1,TRBV11-2,CASSFRTGGYEQYF,TGTGCCAGCAGTTTCCGGACAGGGGGCTACGAGCAGTACTTC
TRBJ2-7,.,.,TRBV18,CASSPQGTPTLYEQYF,TGTGCCAGCTCACCACAGGGCACCCCAACCCTCTACGAGCAGTACTTC
TRBJ2-3,.,.,TRBV4-2,CASSQVGLATDTQYF,TGTGCCAGCAGCCAAGTTGGGCTAGCAACAGATACGCAGTATTTT
TRBJ2-7,.,TRBD2,TRBV7-9,CASSSQREGYEQYF,TGTGCCAGCAGCTCCCAGCGGGAGGGGTACGAGCAGTACTTC